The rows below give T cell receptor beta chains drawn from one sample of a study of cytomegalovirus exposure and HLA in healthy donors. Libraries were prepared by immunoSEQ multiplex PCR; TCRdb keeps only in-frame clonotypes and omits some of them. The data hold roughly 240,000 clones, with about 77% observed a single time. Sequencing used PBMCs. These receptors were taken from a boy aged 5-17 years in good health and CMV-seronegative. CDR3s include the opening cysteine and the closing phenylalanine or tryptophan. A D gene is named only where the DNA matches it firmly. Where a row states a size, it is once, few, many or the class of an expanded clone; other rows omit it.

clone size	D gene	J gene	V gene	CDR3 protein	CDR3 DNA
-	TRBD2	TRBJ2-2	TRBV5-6	CASSTDTSGGFTGELFF	TGTGCCAGCAGCACGGATACTAGCGGGGGATTCACCGGGGAGCTGTTTTTT
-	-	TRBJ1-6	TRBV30	CAWKVDNHYSPLHF	TGTGCCTGGAAAGTGGACAACCACTATTCACCCCTCCACTTT
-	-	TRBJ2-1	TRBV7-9	CASSFFGRVYNEQFF	TGTGCCAGCAGCTTCTTCGGGAGAGTATACAATGAGCAGTTCTTC
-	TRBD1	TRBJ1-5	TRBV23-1	CASSQNPTGVQPQHF	TGCGCCAGCAGTCAAAATCCCACAGGGGTTCAGCCCCAGCATTTT
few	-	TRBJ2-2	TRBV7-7	CASSFGAGELFF	TGTGCTAGCAGCTTCGGGGCCGGGGAGCTGTTTTTT
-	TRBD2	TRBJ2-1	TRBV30	CAWGPRGGRLSEQFF	TGTGCCTGGGGCCCTCGGGGCGGGAGGCTTAGTGAGCAGTTCTTC
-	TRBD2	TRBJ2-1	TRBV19	CASSIGAGGVYNEQFF	TGTGCCAGTAGTATAGGGGCGGGAGGCGTCTACAATGAGCAGTTCTTC
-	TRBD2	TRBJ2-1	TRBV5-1	CASSLDRTSGSDEQFF	TGCGCCAGCAGCTTGGACAGGACTAGCGGGAGCGATGAGCAGTTCTTC
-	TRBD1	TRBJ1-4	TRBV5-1	CASSRGQAATNEKLFF	TGCGCCAGCAGCCGAGGACAGGCTGCAACTAATGAAAAACTGTTTTTT
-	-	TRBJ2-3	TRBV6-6	CASSYSEPRTDTQYF	TGTGCCAGCAGTTACTCGGAGCCCCGCACAGATACGCAGTATTTT
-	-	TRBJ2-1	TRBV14	CASSQHGRGNEQFF	TGTGCCAGCAGCCAACACGGGAGAGGCAATGAGCAGTTCTTC
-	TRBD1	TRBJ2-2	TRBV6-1	CASSGPGQSITGELFF	TGTGCCAGCAGTGGGCCGGGACAGAGCATCACCGGGGAGCTGTTTTTT
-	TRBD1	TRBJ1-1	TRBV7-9	CASSPDTGGGGDTEAFF	TGTGCCAGCAGCCCGGATACAGGGGGCGGAGGTGACACTGAAGCTTTCTTT
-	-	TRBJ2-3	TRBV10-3	CAIRGDFADTQYF	TGTGCCATCAGGGGGGACTTTGCAGATACGCAGTATTTT
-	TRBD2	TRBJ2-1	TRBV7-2	CASSRSLAGAHNEQFF	TGTGCCAGCAGCCGTTCACTAGCGGGAGCCCACAATGAGCAGTTCTTC
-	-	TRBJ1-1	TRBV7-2	CASSFWEAAYAEAFF	TGTGCCAGCAGCTTCTGGGAGGCGGCTTACGCTGAAGCTTTCTTT
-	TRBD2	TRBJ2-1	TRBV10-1	CASSEHHGLAGGRIGNEQFF	TGCGCCAGCAGTGAGCACCACGGACTAGCGGGGGGGCGGATCGGGAATGAGCAGTTCTTC
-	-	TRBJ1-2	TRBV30	CAWSADTGHSPTF	TGTGCCTGGAGTGCTGACACAGGTCACTCCCCGACCTTC
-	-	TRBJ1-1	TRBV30	CAWKGHMNTEAFF	TGTGCCTGGAAGGGGCACATGAACACTGAAGCTTTCTTT
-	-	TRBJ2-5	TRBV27	CASSLLRGETQYF	TGTGCCAGCAGTTTGCTCCGGGGGGAGACCCAGTACTTC
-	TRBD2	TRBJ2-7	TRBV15	CATSPAGTSGGYSSYEQYF	TGTGCCACCTCTCCCGCCGGGACTAGCGGGGGGTACAGCTCCTACGAGCAGTACTTC
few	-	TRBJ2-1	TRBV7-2	CASSRTPHNEQFF	TGTGCCAGCAGCCGGACACCTCACAATGAGCAGTTCTTC
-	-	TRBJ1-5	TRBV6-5	CASRADSPRQPQHF	TGTGCCAGCAGGGCGGACAGCCCGAGGCAGCCCCAGCATTTT
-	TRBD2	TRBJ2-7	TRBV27	CASSLNGGRAQEYF	TGTGCCAGCAGTTTAAATGGCGGGAGGGCCCAGGAGTACTTC
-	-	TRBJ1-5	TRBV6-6	CASRGSQGSSNQPQHF	TGTGCCAGCAGGGGCTCGCAGGGAAGTAGCAATCAGCCCCAGCATTTT
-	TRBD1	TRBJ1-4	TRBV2	CASRPGQSNEKLFF	TGTGCCAGCAGGCCGGGACAGTCTAATGAAAAACTGTTTTTT
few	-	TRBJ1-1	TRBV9	CASSVGEGVTKSEAFF	TGTGCCAGCAGCGTAGGGGAGGGGGTGACTAAGTCTGAAGCTTTCTTT
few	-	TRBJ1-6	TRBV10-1	CASSENSSPLHF	TGCGCCAGCAGTGAGAACAGTTCGCCCCTCCACTTT
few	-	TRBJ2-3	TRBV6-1	CASSEFGRITDTQYF	TGTGCCAGCAGTGAATTTGGCAGAATCACAGATACGCAGTATTTT
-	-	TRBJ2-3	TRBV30	CAWSLEGFTDTQYF	TGTGCCTGGAGCCTGGAGGGCTTCACAGATACGCAGTATTTT
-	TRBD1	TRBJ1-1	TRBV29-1	CSAYDRVGTEAFF	TGCAGCGCCTATGACAGGGTCGGTACTGAAGCTTTCTTT
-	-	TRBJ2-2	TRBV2	CASTERNTGELFF	TGTGCCAGCACCGAGAGGAACACCGGGGAGCTGTTTTTT
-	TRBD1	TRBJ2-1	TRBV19	CASVDRGDEQFF	TGTGCCAGCGTGGACAGGGGCGATGAGCAGTTCTTC
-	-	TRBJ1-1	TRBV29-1	CSVEDWGGNTEAFF	TGCAGCGTTGAAGATTGGGGGGGGAACACTGAAGCTTTCTTT
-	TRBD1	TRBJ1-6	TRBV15	CATSTVQGDSPLHF	TGTGCCACCAGCACCGTCCAGGGGGATTCACCCCTCCACTTT
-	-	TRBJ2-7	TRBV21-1	CASIQRQGAPSPYEQYF	TGTGCCAGCATCCAGAGACAGGGGGCTCCCTCGCCCTACGAGCAGTACTTC
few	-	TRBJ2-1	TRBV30	CAWSVRGEGFF	TGTGCCTGGAGTGTACGCGGAGAGGGGTTCTTC
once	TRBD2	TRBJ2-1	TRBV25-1	CASIPSGGRWGNEQFF	TGTGCCAGCATCCCGTCCGGCGGGAGGTGGGGCAATGAGCAGTTCTTC
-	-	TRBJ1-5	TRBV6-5	CASSYDGVRPQHF	TGTGCCAGCAGTTACGACGGAGTTCGGCCCCAGCATTTT
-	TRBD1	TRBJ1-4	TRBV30	CAGDRGINEKLFF	TGTGCCGGGGACAGGGGAATTAATGAAAAACTGTTTTTT
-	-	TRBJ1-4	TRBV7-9	CASSSRGRTWLTEKLFF	TGTGCCAGCAGCTCTCGAGGTCGGACATGGCTCACTGAAAAACTGTTTTTT
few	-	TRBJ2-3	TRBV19	CASSQGHTDTQYF	TGTGCCAGTAGCCAGGGCCACACAGATACGCAGTATTTT
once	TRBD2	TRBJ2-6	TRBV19	CASSRQGLAGPSGANVLTF	TGTGCCAGTTCAAGACAGGGACTAGCGGGACCTTCTGGGGCCAACGTCCTGACTTTC
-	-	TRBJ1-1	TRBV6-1	CASSESRNRRMNTEAFF	TGTGCCAGCAGTGAAAGTAGGAACAGAAGAATGAACACTGAAGCTTTCTTT
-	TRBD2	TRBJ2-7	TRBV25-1	CASSLGGGSEQYF	TGTGCCAGCAGTCTCGGCGGGGGTAGCGAGCAGTACTTC
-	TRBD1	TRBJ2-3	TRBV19	CASSINTQGQDTQYF	TGTGCCAGTAGTATTAACACGCAGGGACAGGATACGCAGTATTTT
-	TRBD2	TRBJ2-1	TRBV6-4	CASSDSTSEQFF	TGTGCCAGCAGTGACTCGACTAGCGAGCAGTTCTTC
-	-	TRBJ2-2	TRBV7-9	CASSFQTGELFF	TGTGCCAGCAGCTTCCAGACCGGGGAGCTGTTTTTT
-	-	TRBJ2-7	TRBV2	CASLAPSYEQYF	TGTGCCAGTCTTGCGCCGTCCTACGAGCAGTACTTC
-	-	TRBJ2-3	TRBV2	CASLLEGTQYF	TGTGCCAGCCTACTAGAAGGAACGCAGTATTTT
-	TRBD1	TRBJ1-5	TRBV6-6	CASRWDRVEQPQHF	TGTGCCAGCAGATGGGACAGGGTGGAGCAGCCCCAGCATTTT
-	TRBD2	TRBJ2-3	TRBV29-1	CSVAAGDTQYF	TGCAGCGTCGCAGCGGGGGATACGCAGTATTTT
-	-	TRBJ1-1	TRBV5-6	CASSLGRFGSNWDTEAFF	TGTGCCAGCAGCTTGGGGAGATTTGGTTCCAATTGGGACACTGAAGCTTTCTTT
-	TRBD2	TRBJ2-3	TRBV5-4	CASSSAGGPVDTQYF	TGTGCCAGCAGCTCGGCGGGGGGCCCGGTAGATACGCAGTATTTT
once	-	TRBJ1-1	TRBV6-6	CASSYSHRRAEAFF	TGTGCCAGCAGTTACTCGCACCGGCGGGCTGAAGCTTTCTTT